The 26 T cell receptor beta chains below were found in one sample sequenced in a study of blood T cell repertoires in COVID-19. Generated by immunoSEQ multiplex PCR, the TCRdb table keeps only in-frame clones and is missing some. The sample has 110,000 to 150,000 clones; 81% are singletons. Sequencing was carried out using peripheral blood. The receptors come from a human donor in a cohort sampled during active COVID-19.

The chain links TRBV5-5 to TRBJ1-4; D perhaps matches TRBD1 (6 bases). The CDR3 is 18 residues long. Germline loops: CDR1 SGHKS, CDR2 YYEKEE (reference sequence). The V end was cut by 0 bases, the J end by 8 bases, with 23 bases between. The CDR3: CASSLAEFTGLGDEKLFF. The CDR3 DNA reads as TGTGCCAGCAGCTTGGCCGAGTTTACAGGGTTGGGAGACGAAAAACTGTTTTTT.

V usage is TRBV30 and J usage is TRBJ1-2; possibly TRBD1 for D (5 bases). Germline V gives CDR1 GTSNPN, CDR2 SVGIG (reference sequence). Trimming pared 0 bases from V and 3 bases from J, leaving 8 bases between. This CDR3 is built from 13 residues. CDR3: CAWSVDSYYGYTF. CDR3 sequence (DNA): TGTGCCTGGAGTGTCGACAGCTACTATGGCTACACCTTC.

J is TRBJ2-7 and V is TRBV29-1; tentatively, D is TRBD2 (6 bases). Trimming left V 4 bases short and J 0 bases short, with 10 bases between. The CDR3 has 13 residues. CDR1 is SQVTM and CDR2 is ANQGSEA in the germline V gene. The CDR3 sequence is CSVGPSASYEQYF. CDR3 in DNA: TGCAGCGTTGGTCCTAGCGCCTCCTACGAGCAGTACTTC.

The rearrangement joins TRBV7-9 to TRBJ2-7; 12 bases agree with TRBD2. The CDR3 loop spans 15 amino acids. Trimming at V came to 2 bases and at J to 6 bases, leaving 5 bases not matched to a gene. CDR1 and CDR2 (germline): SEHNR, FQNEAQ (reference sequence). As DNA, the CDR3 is TGTGCCAGCAGCTTACCGGGACTAGCGGGTACCGAGCAGTACTTC. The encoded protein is CASSLPGLAGTEQYF.

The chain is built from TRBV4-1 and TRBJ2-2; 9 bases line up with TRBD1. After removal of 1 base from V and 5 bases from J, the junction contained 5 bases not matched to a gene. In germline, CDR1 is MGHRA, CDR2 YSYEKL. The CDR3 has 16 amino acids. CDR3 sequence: CASSQVGQGLTGELFF. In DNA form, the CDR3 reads TGCGCCAGCAGCCAAGTAGGACAGGGGCTAACCGGGGAGCTGTTTTTT.

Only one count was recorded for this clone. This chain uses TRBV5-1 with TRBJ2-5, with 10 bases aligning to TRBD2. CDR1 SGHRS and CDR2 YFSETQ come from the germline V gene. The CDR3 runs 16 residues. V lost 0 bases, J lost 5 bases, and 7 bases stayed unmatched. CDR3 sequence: CASSLEPLAGEETQYF. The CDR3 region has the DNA TGCGCCAGCAGCTTGGAACCCCTAGCGGGAGAGGAGACCCAGTACTTC.

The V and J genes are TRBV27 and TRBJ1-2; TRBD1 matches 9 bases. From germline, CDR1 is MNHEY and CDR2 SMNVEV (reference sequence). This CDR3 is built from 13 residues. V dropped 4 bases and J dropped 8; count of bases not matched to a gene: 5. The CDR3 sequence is CASSSWDRDGYTF. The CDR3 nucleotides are TGTGCCAGCAGTTCGTGGGACAGGGACGGCTACACCTTC.

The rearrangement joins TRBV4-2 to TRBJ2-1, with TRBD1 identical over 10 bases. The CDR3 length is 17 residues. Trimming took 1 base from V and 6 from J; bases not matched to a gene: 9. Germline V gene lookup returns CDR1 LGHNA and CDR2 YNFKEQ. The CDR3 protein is CASSQAGGTGASNEQFF. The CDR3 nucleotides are TGTGCCAGCAGCCAAGCGGGCGGGACAGGGGCGAGCAATGAGCAGTTCTTC.

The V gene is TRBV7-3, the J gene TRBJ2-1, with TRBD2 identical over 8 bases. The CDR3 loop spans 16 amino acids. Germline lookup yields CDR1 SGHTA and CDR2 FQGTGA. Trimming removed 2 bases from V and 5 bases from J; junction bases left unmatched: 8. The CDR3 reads CASSLLFPGGDNEQFF. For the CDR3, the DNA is TGTGCCAGCAGCTTATTGTTCCCGGGAGGGGACAATGAGCAGTTCTTC. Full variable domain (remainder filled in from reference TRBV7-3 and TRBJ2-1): GAGVSQTPSNKVTEKGKYVELRCDPISGHTALYWYRQSLGQGPEFLIYFQGTGAADDSGLPNDRFFAVRPEGSVSTLKIQRTERGDSAVYLCASSLLFPGGDNEQFFGPGTRLTVL.

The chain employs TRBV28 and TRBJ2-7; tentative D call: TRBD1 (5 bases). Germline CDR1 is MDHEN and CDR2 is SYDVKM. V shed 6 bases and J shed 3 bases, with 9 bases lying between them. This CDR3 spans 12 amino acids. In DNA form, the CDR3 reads TGTGCCAGCAGGGGCAGGGTCTACGAGCAGTACTTC. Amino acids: CASRGRVYEQYF.

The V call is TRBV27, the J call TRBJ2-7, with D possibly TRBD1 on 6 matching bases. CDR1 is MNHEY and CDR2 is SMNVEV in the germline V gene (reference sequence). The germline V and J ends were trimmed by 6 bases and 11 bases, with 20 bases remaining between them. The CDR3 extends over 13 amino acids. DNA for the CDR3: TGTGCCAGCAGCGCAACGCAAACAGGGATGGAGTACTTC. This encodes CASSATQTGMEYF.

CDR3 coding DNA: TGTGCCACTGCCCCTCCGGGACTAGCGGGAGTTCGAGCCAAAAACATTCAGTACTTC. Its translation: CATAPPGLAGVRAKNIQYF. The rearrangement links TRBV19 to TRBJ2-4; 14 nucleotides align to TRBD2. Losses at the gene ends were 10 bases for V and 0 bases for J; bases not matched to a gene: 14. The CDR3 runs 19 residues. CDR1 and CDR2 (germline): LNHDA, SQIVND (reference sequence).

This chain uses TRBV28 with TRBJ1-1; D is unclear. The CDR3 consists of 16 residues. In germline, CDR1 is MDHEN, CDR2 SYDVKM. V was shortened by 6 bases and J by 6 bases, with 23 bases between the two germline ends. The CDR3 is CASSQPPGYPLAEAFF. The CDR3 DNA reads TGTGCCAGCAGCCAACCCCCGGGTTACCCCCTGGCTGAAGCTTTCTTT.

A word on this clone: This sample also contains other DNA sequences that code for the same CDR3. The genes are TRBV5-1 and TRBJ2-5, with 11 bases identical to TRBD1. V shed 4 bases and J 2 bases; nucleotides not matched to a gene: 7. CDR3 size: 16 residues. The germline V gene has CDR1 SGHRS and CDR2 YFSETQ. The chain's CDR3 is CASSPGDRGYQETQYF. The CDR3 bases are TGCGCCAGCAGCCCGGGGGACAGGGGGTATCAAGAGACCCAGTACTTC.

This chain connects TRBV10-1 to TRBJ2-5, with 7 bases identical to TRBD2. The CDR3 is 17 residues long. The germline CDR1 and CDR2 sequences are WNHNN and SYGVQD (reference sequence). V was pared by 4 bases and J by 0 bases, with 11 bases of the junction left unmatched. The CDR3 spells CASSVPRAGEYQETQYF. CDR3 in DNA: TGCGCCAGCAGTGTCCCTAGGGCGGGAGAATACCAAGAGACCCAGTACTTC.

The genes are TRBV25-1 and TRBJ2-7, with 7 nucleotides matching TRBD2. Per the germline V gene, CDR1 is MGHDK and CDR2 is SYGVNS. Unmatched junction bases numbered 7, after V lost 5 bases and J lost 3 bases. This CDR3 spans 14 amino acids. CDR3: CASSTRLAHYEQYF. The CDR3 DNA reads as TGTGCCAGCAGTACCCGACTAGCTCACTACGAGCAGTACTTC.

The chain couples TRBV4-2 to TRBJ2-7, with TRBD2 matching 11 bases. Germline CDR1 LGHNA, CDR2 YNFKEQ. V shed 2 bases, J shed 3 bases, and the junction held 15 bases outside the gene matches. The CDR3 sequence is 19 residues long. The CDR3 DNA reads TGTGCCAGCAGCCAAAGGCAACCCGGTACTAGCGGGAGAAACTACGAGCAGTACTTC. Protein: CASSQRQPGTSGRNYEQYF.

CDR3: CASSSTEGARTEAFF. CDR3 DNA sequence: TGTGCCAGCAGTTCGACAGAGGGGGCGCGGACTGAAGCTTTCTTT. The rearrangement joins TRBV6-5 to TRBJ1-1; 7 bases align to TRBD1. Germline V CDR1 and CDR2: MNHEY, SVGAGI. The junction had 10 bases not matched to a gene; V was cut back by 4 bases and J by 5 bases. There are 15 residues in the CDR3.

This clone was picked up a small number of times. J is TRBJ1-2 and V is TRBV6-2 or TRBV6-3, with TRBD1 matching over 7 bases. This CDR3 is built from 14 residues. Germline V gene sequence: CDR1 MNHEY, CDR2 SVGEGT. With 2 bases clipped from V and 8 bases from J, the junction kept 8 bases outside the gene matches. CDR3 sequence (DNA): TGTGCCAGCAGTTACGAGGGACAGTATGGAGGCTACACCTTC. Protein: CASSYEGQYGGYTF.

In nucleotides, the CDR3 is TGTGCCAGTAGTATAACAGGGCGAGTCTACGAGCAGTACTTC. It specifies CASSITGRVYEQYF. The rearrangement joins TRBV19 to TRBJ2-7, with D tentatively TRBD1 (6 bases). The V gene's germline CDR1 is LNHDA and CDR2 SQIVND (reference sequence). This CDR3 is 14 amino acids long. Trimming pared 2 bases from V and 3 bases from J, leaving 11 bases between.

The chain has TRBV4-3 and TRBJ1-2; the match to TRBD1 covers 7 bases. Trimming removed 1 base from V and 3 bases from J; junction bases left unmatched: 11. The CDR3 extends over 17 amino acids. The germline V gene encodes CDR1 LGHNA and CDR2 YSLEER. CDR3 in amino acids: CASSQATQGRVDYGYTF. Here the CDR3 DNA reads TGCGCCAGCAGCCAAGCAACACAGGGGCGCGTTGACTATGGCTACACCTTC.

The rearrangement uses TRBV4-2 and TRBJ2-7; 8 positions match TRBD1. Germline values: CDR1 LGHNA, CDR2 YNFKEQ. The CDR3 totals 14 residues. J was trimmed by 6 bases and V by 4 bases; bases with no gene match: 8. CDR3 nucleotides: TGTGCCAGCAGCCCCGGACAGGGACAAGGCGAGCAGTACTTC. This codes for CASSPGQGQGEQYF.

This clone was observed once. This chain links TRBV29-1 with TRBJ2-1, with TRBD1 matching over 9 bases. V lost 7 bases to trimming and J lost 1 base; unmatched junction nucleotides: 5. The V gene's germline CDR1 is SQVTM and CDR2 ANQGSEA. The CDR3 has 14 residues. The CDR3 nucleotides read TGCAGCGCCCGGGACAGGGAATCCTACAATGAGCAGTTCTTC. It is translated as CSARDRESYNEQFF.

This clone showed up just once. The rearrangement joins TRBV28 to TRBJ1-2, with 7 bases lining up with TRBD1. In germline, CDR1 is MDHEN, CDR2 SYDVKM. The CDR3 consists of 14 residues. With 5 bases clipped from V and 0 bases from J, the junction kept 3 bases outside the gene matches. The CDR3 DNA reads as TGTGCCAGCAGTGTAACAGGGGCTAACTATGGCTACACCTTC. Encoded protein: CASSVTGANYGYTF.

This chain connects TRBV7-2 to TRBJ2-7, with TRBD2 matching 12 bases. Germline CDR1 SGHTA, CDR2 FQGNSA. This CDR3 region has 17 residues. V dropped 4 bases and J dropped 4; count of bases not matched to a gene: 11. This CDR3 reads CASSYGFTSGRNYEQYF. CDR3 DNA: TGTGCCAGCAGCTATGGGTTCACTAGCGGGAGGAATTACGAGCAGTACTTC.

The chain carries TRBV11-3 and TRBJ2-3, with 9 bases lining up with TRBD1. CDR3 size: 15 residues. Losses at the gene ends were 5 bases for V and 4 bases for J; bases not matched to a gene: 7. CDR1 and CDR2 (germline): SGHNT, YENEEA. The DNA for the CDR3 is TGTGCCAGCAGCCGATCCGGGACAGGGCCAGATACGCAGTATTTT. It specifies CASSRSGTGPDTQYF.